The table lists the clone carrying this TCR beta chain with a count of one. The CDR3 runs 14 residues. The ends were cut back, 2 bases at V and 5 bases at J, with 10 bases in the middle. Germline CDR1 KGHDR, CDR2 SFDVKD. This record belongs to a study of blood T cell repertoires in COVID-19. Study as a whole: The United States, Italy and Spain were the sources of the acute and convalescent COVID-19 samples. Nucleic acid was either cDNA or gDNA, and it came from T cells, B-cell-depleted T cells, or PBMCs.

As originally analysed: Amplifying reference gene primers gave estimates of nucleated cell counts. The protocol was immunoSEQ multiplex PCR, while the TCRdb copy is restricted to in-frame clones and leaves out a portion. The D gene and trimming were derived from the DNA, and the V and J assignments and clone size from that table. The sample yields roughly 150,000 clones, 65% to 85% seen once. The specimen was peripheral blood. V usage is TRBV24-1 and J usage is TRBJ2-3; D perhaps matches TRBD2 (6 bases). This clonotype was obtained from a woman aged 45-65 years with acute or convalescent COVID-19. The CDR3 DNA follows: TGTGCCACCAGTGATTGGGGGGATGAAGATACGCAGTATTTT. It translates to CATSDWGDEDTQYF.